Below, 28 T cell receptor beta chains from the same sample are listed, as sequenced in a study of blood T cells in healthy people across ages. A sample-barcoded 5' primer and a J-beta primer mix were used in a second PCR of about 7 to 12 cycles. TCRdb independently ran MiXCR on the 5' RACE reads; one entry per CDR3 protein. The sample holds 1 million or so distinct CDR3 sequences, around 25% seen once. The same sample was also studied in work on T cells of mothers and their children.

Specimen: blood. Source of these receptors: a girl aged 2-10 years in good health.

CDR3 nucleotide sequence: TGTGCCATCAGTATTCAAGCGGTCTCCTACAATGAGCAGTTCTTC. Translation gives CAISIQAVSYNEQFF. The gene calls are TRBV10-3 and TRBJ2-1; a possible D gene is TRBD2 (5 bases). Germline loops: CDR1 ENHRY, CDR2 SYGVKD. V lost 5 bases and J lost 0, with 11 bases in between. The CDR3 has 15 residues.

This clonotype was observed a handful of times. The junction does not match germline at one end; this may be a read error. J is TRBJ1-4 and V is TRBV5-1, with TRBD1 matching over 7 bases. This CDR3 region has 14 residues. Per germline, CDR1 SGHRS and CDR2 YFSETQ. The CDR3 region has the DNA TGCGCCAGCACGCCGGGACAGCGGAATGAAAAGCTGTTTTTT. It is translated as CASTPGQRNEKLFF.

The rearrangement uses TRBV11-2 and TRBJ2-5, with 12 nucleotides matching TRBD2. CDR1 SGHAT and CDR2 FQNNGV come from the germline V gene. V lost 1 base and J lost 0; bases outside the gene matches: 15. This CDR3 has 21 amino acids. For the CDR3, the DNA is TGTGCCAGCAGCTTAGGTCCGGCTAGCGGGGGGGCGGAGCTGTACCAAGAGACCCAGTACTTC. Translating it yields CASSLGPASGGAELYQETQYF.

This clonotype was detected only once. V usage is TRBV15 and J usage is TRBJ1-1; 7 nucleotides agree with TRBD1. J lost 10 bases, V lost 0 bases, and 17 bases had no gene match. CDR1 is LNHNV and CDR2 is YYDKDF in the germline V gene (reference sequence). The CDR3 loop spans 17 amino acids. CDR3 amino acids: CATSRDRGADREVGAFF. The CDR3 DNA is TGTGCCACCAGCAGAGATAGAGGGGCCGACAGGGAGGTGGGAGCTTTCTTT.

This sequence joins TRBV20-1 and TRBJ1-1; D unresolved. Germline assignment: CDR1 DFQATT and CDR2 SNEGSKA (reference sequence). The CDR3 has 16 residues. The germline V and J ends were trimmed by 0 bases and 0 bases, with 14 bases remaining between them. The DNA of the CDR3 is TGCAGTGCTAGAGACTTCCGAGATCCCATGAACACTGAAGCTTTCTTT. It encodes CSARDFRDPMNTEAFF.

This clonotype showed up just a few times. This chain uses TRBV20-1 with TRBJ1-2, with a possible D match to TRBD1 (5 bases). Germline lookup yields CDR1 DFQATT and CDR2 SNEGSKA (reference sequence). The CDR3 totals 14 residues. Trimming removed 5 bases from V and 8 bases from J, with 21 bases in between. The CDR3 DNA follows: TGCAGTGCTTCCCTTCGGGACCCCCGAGGGGGCTACACCTTC. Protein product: CSASLRDPRGGYTF.

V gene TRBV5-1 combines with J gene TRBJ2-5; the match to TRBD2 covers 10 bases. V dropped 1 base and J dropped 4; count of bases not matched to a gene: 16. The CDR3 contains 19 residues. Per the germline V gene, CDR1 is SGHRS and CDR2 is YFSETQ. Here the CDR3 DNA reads TGCGCCAGCAGCTTGTCCGCTAGCGGGAGAGAAATCACGAGAGAGACCCAGTACTTC. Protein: CASSLSASGREITRETQYF.

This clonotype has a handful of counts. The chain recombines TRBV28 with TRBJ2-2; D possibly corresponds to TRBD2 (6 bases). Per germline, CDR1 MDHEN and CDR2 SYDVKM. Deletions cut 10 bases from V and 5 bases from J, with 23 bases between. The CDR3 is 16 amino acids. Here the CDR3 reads CATGVLTGPRTGELFF. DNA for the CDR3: TGTGCCACGGGGGTTCTGACGGGCCCGCGGACCGGGGAGCTGTTTTTT. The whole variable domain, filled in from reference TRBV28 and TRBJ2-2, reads DVKVTQSSRYLVKRTGEKVFLECVQDMDHENMFWYRQDPGLGLRLIYFSYDVKMKEKGDIPEGYSVSREKKERFSLILESASTNQTSMYLCATGVLTGPRTGELFFGEGSRLTVL.

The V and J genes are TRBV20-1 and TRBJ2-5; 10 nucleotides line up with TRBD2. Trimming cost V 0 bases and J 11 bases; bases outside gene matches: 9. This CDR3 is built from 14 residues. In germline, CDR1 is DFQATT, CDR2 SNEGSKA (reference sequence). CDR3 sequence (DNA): TGCAGTGCTAGAGAGGGACTAGCGTCTCTTGAGCAGTACTTC. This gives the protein CSAREGLASLEQYF.

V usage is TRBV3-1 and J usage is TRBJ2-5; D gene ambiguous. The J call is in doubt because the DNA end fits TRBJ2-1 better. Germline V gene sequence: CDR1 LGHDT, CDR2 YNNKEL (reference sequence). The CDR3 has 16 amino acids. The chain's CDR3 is CASSQGSLDPPNEQFF. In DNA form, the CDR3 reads TGTGCCAGCAGCCAAGGGTCGCTCGACCCTCCTAATGAGCAGTTCTTC.

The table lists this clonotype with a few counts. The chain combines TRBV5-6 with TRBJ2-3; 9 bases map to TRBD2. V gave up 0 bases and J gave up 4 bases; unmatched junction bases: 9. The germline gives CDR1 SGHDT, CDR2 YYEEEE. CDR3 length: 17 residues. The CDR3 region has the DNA TGTGCCAGCAGCTTGGGACTAGCGGAGGTCTTAGCAGATACGCAGTATTTT. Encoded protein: CASSLGLAEVLADTQYF.

This CDR3 is CASNGVQGEKLFF. The CDR3 DNA sequence: TGTGCCAGCAATGGGGTACAGGGGGAAAAACTGTTTTTT. J is TRBJ1-4 and V is TRBV12-3 or TRBV12-4; 7 bases match TRBD1. The CDR3 has 13 amino acids. V dropped 7 bases and J dropped 8; count of bases not matched to a gene: 7.

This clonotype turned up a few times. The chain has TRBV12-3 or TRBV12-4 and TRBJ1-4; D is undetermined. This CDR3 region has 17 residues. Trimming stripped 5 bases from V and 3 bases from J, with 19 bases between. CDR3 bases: TGTGCCAGCAGTCTGGACTGGTCGCGATTCGCTAATGAAAAACTGTTTTTT. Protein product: CASSLDWSRFANEKLFF.

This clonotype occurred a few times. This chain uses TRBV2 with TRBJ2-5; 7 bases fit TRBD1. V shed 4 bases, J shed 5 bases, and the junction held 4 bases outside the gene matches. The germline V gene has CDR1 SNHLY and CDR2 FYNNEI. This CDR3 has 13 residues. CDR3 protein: CASSADRRETQYF. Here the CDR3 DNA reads TGTGCCAGCAGTGCGGACAGGAGGGAGACCCAGTACTTC. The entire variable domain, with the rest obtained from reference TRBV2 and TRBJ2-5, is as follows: EPEVTQTPSHQVTQMGQEVILRCVPISNHLYFYWYRQILGQKVEFLVSFYNNEISEKSEIFDDQFSVERPDGSNFTLKIRSTKLEDSAMYFCASSADRRETQYFGPGTRLLVL.

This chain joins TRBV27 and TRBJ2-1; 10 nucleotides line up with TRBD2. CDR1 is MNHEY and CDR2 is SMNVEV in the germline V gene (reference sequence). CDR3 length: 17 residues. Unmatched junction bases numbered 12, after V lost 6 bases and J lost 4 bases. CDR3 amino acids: CASSPLSQREGYNEQFF. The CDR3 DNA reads TGTGCCAGCAGCCCCCTCTCCCAGCGGGAGGGTTACAATGAGCAGTTCTTC.

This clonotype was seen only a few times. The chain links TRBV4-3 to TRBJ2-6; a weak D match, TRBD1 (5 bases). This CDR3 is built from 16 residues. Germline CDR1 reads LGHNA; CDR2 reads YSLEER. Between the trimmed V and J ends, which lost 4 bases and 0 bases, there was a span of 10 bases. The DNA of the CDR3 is TGCGCCAGCAGCCCGAGTCAGGGCTCTGGGGCCAACGTCCTGACTTTC. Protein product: CASSPSQGSGANVLTF.

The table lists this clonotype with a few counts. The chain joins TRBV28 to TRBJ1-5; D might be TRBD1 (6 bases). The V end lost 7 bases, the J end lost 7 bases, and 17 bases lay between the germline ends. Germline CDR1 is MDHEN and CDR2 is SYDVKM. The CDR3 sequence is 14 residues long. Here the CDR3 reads CASTLNRESQPQHF. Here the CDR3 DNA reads TGTGCCAGCACCCTAAACAGGGAAAGCCAGCCCCAGCATTTT.

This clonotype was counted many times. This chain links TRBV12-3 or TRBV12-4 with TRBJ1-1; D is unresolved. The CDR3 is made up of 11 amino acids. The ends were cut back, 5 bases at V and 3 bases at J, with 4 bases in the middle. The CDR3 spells CASSRDTEAFF. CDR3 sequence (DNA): TGTGCCAGCAGTCGGGACACTGAAGCTTTCTTT.

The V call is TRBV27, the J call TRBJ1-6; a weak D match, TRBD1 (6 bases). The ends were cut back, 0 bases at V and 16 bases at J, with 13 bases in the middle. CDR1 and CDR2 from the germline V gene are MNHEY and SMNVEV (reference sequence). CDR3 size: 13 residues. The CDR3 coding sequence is TGTGCCAGCAGTTTATCGAAAAGGGACATTCTCCACTTT. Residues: CASSLSKRDILHF.

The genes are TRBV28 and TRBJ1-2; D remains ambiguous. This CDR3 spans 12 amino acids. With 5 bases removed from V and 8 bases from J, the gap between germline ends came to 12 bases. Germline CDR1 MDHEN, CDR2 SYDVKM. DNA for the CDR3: TGTGCCAGCAGTCCTTTCTTTCGGGGCTACACCTTC. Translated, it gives CASSPFFRGYTF.

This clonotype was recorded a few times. The CDR3 is CASSYSSSGGPPNTGELFF. Here the CDR3 DNA reads TGTGCCAGCAGTTACTCGAGTAGCGGGGGGCCCCCGAACACCGGGGAGCTGTTTTTT. The V call is TRBV6-5, the J call TRBJ2-2; 10 bases are a match to TRBD2. Germline loops: CDR1 MNHEY, CDR2 SVGAGI. The CDR3 spans 19 residues. V was clipped by 0 bases and J by 0 bases; unmatched bases: 7.

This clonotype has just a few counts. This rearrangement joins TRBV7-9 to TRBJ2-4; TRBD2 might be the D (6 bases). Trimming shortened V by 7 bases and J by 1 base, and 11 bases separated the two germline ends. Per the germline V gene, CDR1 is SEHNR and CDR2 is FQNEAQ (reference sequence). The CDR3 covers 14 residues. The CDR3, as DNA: TGTGCCAGCACGCGGGGCGAGGCCAAAAACATTCAGTACTTC. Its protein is CASTRGEAKNIQYF. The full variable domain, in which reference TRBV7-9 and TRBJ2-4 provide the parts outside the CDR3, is DTGVSQNPRHKITKRGQNVTFRCDPISEHNRLYWYRQTLGQGPEFLTYFQNEAQLEKSRLLSDRFSAERPKGSFSTLEIQRTEQGDSAMYLCASTRGEAKNIQYFGAGTRLSVL.

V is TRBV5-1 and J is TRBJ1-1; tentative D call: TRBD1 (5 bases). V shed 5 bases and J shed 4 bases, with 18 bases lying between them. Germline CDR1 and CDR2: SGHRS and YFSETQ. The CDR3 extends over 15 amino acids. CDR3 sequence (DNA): TGCGCCAGCAGTAGCGGGGGTCAACGGAGCACTGAAGCTTTCTTT. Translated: CASSSGGQRSTEAFF. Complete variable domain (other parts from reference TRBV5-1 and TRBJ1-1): KAGVTQTPRYLIKTRGQQVTLSCSPISGHRSVSWYQQTPGQGLQFLFEYFSETQRNKGNFPGRFSGRQFSNSRSEMNVSTLELGDSALYLCASSSGGQRSTEAFFGQGTRLTVV.

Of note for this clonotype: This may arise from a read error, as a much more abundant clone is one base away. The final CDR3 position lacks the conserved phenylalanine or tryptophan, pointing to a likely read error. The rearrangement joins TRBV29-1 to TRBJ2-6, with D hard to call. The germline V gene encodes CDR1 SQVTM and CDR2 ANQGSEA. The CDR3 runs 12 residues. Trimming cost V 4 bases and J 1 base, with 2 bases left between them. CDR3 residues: CSVASGANVLTL. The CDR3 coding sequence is TGCAGCGTTGCATCTGGGGCCAACGTCCTGACTCTC.

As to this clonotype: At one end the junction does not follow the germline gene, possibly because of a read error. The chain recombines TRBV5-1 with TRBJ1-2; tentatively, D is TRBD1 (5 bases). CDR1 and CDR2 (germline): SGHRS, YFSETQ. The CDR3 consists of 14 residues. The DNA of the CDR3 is TGTGCCAGCAGCTTGGGGGACTCCTCCTATGGCTACACCTTC. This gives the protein CASSLGDSSYGYTF.

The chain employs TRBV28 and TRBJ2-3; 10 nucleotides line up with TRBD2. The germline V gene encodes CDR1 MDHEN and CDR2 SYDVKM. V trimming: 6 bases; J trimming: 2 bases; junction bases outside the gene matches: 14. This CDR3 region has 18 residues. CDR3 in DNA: TGTGCCAGCAGCCAACTAGCGGGGAAAGGATCCAACACAGATACGCAGTATTTT. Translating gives CASSQLAGKGSNTDTQYF.

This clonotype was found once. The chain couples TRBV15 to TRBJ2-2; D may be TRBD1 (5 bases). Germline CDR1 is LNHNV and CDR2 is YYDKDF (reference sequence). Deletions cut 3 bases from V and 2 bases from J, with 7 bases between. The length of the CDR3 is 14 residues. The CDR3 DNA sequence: TGTGCCACCAGCAGGGACATTAACACCGGGGAGCTGTTTTTT. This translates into CATSRDINTGELFF.

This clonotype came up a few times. CDR3 region: CATSDSGFGEQFF. CDR3 sequence (DNA): TGTGCCACCAGTGATTCAGGGTTTGGTGAGCAGTTCTTC. The V and J genes are TRBV24-1 and TRBJ2-5, with D maybe TRBD1 (5 bases). The J call may be wrong; the DNA end is better matched by TRBJ2-1. The CDR3 has 13 amino acids. Germline V gene data show CDR1 as KGHDR and CDR2 as SFDVKD.